This T cell receptor (beta chain) was recovered during a study of T-cell memory formation after mild COVID-19. CDR1 and CDR2 from the germline V gene are SGHVS and FNYEAQ. Deletions cut 1 base from V and 5 bases from J, with 14 bases between. CDR3 length equals 15 residues. A single record per CDR3 protein comes from TCRdb applying MiXCR to the 5' RACE reads. This table has more than 250,000 distinct CDR3 sequences, roughly 17% appearing once. This clonotype was found a few times. The sequenced sample consisted of PBMCs or a T cell subset sorted from them (not recorded which). The chain is built from TRBV7-6 and TRBJ2-5; a possible D gene is TRBD2 (5 bases). The origin of this receptor is a man younger than 30 who had mild COVID-19 (a few samples of this study predate the infection). Cell type and time point are not known. The CDR3 is CASSLVSEASETQYF. The CDR3 nucleotides read TGTGCCAGCAGCTTAGTCTCCGAGGCTAGCGAGACCCAGTACTTC.